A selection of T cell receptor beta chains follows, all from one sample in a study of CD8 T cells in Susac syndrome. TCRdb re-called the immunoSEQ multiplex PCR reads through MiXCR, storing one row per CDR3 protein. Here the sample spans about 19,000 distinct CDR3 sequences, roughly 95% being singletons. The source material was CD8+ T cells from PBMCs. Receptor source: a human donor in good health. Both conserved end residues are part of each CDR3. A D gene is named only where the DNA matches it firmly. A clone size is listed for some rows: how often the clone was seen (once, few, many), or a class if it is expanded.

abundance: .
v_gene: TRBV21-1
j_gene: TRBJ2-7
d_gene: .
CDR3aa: CASRIAGSGRREQYF

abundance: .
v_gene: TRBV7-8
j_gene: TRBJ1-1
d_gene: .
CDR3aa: CASSLGYAHTEAFF

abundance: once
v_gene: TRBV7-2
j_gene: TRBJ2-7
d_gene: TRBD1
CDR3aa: CASSFRSFYGQDPSYEQYF

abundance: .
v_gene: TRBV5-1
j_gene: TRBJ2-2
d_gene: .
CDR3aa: CASSSTGFAGELFF

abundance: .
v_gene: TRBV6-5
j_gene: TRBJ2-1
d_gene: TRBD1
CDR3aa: CASSYVFGTGASYNEQFF

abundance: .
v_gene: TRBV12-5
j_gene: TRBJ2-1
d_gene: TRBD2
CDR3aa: CASGLGTSAEIGQFF

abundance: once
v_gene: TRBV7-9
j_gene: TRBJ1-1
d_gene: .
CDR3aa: CASSSPFDRSEAFF

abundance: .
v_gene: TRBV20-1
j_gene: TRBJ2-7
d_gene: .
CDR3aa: CSARDHDRTYEQYF

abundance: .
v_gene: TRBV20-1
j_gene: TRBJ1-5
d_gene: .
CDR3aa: CSALRGDFNQPQHF

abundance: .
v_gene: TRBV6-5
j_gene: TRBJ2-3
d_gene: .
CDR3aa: CASSPDGTDTQYF

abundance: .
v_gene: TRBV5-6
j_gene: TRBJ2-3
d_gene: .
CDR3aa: CASSHIVEADTQYF

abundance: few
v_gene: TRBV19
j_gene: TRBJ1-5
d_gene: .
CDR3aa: CASNLRQLSNQPQHF

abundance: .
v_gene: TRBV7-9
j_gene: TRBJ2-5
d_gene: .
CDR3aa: CASSRMGPQETQYF

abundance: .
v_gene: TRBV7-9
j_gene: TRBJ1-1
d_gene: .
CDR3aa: CASSSSNTEAFF

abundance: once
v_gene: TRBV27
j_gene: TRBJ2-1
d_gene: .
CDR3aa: CASSLHQGTSSYNEQFF

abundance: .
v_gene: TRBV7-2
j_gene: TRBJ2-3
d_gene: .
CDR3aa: CASSAFRIDTQYF

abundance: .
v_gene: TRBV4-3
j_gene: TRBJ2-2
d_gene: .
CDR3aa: CASSQTGGELFF

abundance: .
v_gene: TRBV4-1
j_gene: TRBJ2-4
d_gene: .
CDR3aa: CASTNEGGNIQYF

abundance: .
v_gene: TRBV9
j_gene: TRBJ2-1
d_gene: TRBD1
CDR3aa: CASSDPRGIFNNEQFF

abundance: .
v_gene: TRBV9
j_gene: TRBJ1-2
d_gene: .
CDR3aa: CASSVSGAHHYTF

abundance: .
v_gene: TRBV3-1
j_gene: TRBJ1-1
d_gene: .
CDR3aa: CASSQEARGVTEAFF

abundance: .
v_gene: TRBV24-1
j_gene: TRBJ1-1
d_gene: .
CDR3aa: CATSDKGPRAEAFF

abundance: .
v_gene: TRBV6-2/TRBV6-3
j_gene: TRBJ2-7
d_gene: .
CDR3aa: CASSYGVFYEQYF

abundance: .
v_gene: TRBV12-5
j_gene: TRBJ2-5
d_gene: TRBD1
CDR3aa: CASRQGSQETQYF

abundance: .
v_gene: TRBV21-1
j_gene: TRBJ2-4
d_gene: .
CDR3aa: CASSKRGRLAKNIQYF

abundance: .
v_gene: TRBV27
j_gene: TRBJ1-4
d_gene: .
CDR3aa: CASSLNPAGTNEKLFF

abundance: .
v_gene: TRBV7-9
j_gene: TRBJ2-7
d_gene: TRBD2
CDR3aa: CASSTGLANPYEQYF

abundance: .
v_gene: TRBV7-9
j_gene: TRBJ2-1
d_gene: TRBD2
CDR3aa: CASSSGASGRLGQFF

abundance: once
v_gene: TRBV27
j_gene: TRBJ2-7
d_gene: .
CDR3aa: CASSFSGPAYEQYF

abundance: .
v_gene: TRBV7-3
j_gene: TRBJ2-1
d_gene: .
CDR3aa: CASSPYGGVANEQFF

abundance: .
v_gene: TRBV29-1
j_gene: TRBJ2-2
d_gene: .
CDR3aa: CSVEDTGELFF